This T cell receptor beta chain derives from a study of blood T cell repertoires in COVID-19. Study as a whole: Specimens from acute and convalescent COVID-19 originated in the United States, Italy and Spain. T cells, B-cell-depleted T cells, or PBMCs supplied cDNA or gDNA.

The CDR3 spans 13 residues. Trimming at V came to 3 bases and at J to 4 bases, leaving 1 base not matched to a gene. The V gene's germline CDR1 is LGHDT and CDR2 YNNKEL (reference sequence). In the authors' workflow: From reference gene primer amplification, estimates of nucleated cell counts were derived. Only in-frame clones appear in the TCRdb table, and some are missing; sequencing was by immunoSEQ multiplex PCR. For V, J and clone size, that table is used; D and trimming come from the DNA. The sample has nearly 110,000 clones, approximately 88% seen once. The receptor's source is a human donor in a cohort sampled during active COVID-19. J is TRBJ2-3 and V is TRBV3-1 (or the pseudogene TRBV3-2); TRBD2 agrees at 7 bases. Sequenced: peripheral blood. The CDR3 protein is CASSQRESDTQYF. The CDR3 DNA sequence: TGTGCCAGCAGCCAGCGGGAGTCAGATACGCAGTATTTT.